The clone carrying this T cell receptor (beta chain) was picked up a small number of times. Its antigen is currently unknown. The germline CDR1 and CDR2 sequences are SGHNT and YYREEE (reference sequence). V dropped 4 bases and J dropped 5; count of bases not matched to a gene: 5. There are 14 residues in the CDR3. Assay: immunoSEQ multiplex PCR; the TCRdb copy retains only in-frame clones and omits some. Here the sample spans around 250,000 clones, under 75% being singletons. These data belong to a study of cytotoxic CD8 clonotypes in ibrutinib-treated CLL. As for the study in general: Productive templates per sample averaged roughly 250,000; productive rearrangements, more than 75,000. Whole-study results and caveats: Pretreatment clonality was elevated relative to age-matched healthy donors and paralleled circulating CD8+ T-cell counts. Sustained-remission patients were sampled at one set of times and progressing patients at different ones.

Specimen: PBMCs, collected after 24 months of ibrutinib treatment. The rearrangement joins TRBV5-4 to TRBJ2-7; 11 bases are shared with TRBD2. This TCR was sampled from a human donor with chronic lymphocytic leukemia. The CDR3 sequence is CASSPSGGIHEQYF. In DNA form, the CDR3 reads TGTGCCAGCAGCCCTAGCGGGGGGATCCACGAGCAGTACTTC.